A selection of T cell receptor beta chains follows, all from one sample in a study of cytomegalovirus exposure and HLA in healthy donors. Libraries were prepared by immunoSEQ multiplex PCR; TCRdb keeps only in-frame clonotypes and omits some of them. The data show tens of thousands of clones, around nine tenths seen once. The specimen was PBMCs. These TCRs come from a boy aged 5-17 years in good health and CMV-seronegative. Both conserved end residues are part of each CDR3. Fields, in order: V gene, clone size, D gene, J gene, CDR3 DNA, CDR3 protein. A D gene is named only where the DNA matches it firmly. A row's size may be missing; if present it is once, few, many or a size class.

>TRBV6-5|once|NA|TRBJ2-3
TGTGCCAGCAGCCCTCGTCGGGGGAGGTGGGATACGCAGTATTTT
CASSPRRGRWDTQYF
>TRBV29-1|NA|TRBD1|TRBJ1-2
TGCATCCTCGGACAGGTTATAAACTATGGCTACACCTTC
CILGQVINYGYTF
>TRBV6-4|NA|NA|TRBJ1-2
TGTGCCACCGCCCCAAAGGCAGGGTATGGCTACACCTTC
CATAPKAGYGYTF
>TRBV2|NA|TRBD1|TRBJ1-6
TGTGCCAGCGTGGGACAGGGATATTTGCCCCTCCACTTT
CASVGQGYLPLHF
>TRBV2|NA|TRBD2|TRBJ2-3
TGTGCCAGCAGTGCCGGGACTAGCGGGGCCGAAGTTCAGTATTTT
CASSAGTSGAEVQYF
>TRBV11-3|NA|TRBD1|TRBJ1-2
TGTGCCAGCAGAATTCCCGTACGGGACAGGAGGACCTATGGCTACACCTTC
CASRIPVRDRRTYGYTF
>TRBV2|NA|TRBD2|TRBJ2-1
TGTGCCAGCGGCCGACTAGCGGGGGTCTACAATGAGCAGTTCTTC
CASGRLAGVYNEQFF
>TRBV11-2|NA|TRBD2|TRBJ2-7
TGTGCCAGCAGCTTAGTGCAGACTAGCGGAACCTACGAGCAGTACTTC
CASSLVQTSGTYEQYF
>TRBV6-1|NA|TRBD2|TRBJ2-5
TGTGCCAGCCCTAGCGGGGACCAAGAGACCCAGTACTTC
CASPSGDQETQYF
>TRBV19|NA|TRBD1|TRBJ1-5
TGTGCCAGTAGTATCAGACAGGGCCTTAATCAGCCCCAGCATTTT
CASSIRQGLNQPQHF
>TRBV11-3|NA|TRBD2|TRBJ2-1
TGTGCCAGCAGCTTATTCACGGGGGGAATTATTGGCGAGCAGTTCTTC
CASSLFTGGIIGEQFF
>TRBV5-5|NA|TRBD1|TRBJ2-5
TGTGCCAGCAGTTTACAGGGGCCAGAGACCCAGTACTTC
CASSLQGPETQYF
>TRBV6-1|few|NA|TRBJ2-7
TGTGCCAGCAGTGAACCAACTACTAGGTTGGGGTCCTACGAGCAGTACTTC
CASSEPTTRLGSYEQYF
>TRBV11-3|NA|NA|TRBJ1-5
TGTGCCAGCAGCTTAGACGCGAGGATCTGCAATCAGCCCCAGCATTTT
CASSLDARICNQPQHF
>TRBV29-1|NA|NA|TRBJ2-7
TGCAGCGTTAAGGACTTTCAAAGCTCCTACGAGCAGTACTTC
CSVKDFQSSYEQYF
>TRBV6-5|NA|NA|TRBJ2-7
TGTGCCAGCAGTTACTCTCTGGGGACAATGTCCTACGAGCAGTACTTC
CASSYSLGTMSYEQYF